The 29 T cell receptor beta chains below were found in one sample sequenced in a study of Ad26.COV2.S vaccination and SARS-CoV-2 variants. The table came from immunoSEQ multiplex PCR; TCRdb's copy has only in-frame clones and leaves some out. The sample shows about 390,000 clones, more than 85% of them seen only once. Treatment: some 19 received Ad26.COV2.S at low or high dose, single or two shots; five or six received placebo; per-sample allocation not given. Specimens were obtained on day 63 following the first vaccine or placebo injection. The sample was peripheral blood, taken in a trial of Ad26.COV2.S vaccine versus placebo. The receptors were sampled from a person aged 18-65 years who received the Ad26.COV2.S COVID-19 vaccine or a placebo.

This sequence joins TRBV7-2 and TRBJ1-5; D ambiguous. This CDR3 has 13 residues. V was cut by 4 bases and J by 5 bases, with 9 bases left in between. The V gene's germline CDR1 is SGHTA and CDR2 FQGNSA. This chain's CDR3 is CASSSQRDQPQHF. CDR3 nucleotide sequence: TGTGCCAGCAGCTCACAGAGGGATCAGCCCCAGCATTTT.

The V and J genes are TRBV30 and TRBJ1-1, with D possibly matching TRBD1 (5 bases). The CDR3 length is 13 residues. Germline CDR1 and CDR2: GTSNPN and SVGIG (reference sequence). Trimming removed 5 bases from V and 8 bases from J, with 18 bases in between. The CDR3 DNA sequence: TGTGCCTGGTCGGAGATGGTGCGGGGGGAAGCTTTCTTT. Translating gives CAWSEMVRGEAFF.

The chain couples TRBV5-1 to TRBJ1-4, with D tentatively TRBD1 (5 bases). V dropped 4 bases and J dropped 5 bases, with 9 bases sitting between them. Germline V gene lookup returns CDR1 SGHRS and CDR2 YFSETQ. The CDR3 spans 13 residues. The DNA of the CDR3 is TGCGCCAGCAGCCGGGACCAAAATGAAAAACTGTTTTTT. It specifies CASSRDQNEKLFF.

The CDR3 is CASSSEVVAGANVLTF. The CDR3 DNA reads as TGTGCCAGCAGTTCGGAGGTGGTAGCTGGGGCCAACGTCCTGACTTTC. The chain has TRBV6-2 or TRBV6-3 and TRBJ2-6, with TRBD2 as a possible D gene (5 bases). This CDR3 is 16 amino acids long. Germline V CDR1 and CDR2: MNHEY, SVGEGT. The V and J ends lost 4 bases and 2 bases respectively, with 12 bases between them.

The chain combines TRBV2 with TRBJ1-6, with D perhaps TRBD1 (5 bases). This CDR3 is 14 amino acids long. Germline-derived CDR1 and CDR2 are SNHLY and FYNNEI. Trimming took off 8 bases at V and 5 bases at J, with 13 bases between the two ends. The CDR3 sequence: CASGGGKNNSPLHF. The CDR3 DNA reads TGTGCCAGCGGGGGAGGCAAGAATAATTCACCCCTCCACTTT.

The chain has TRBV9 and TRBJ1-6, with D perhaps matching TRBD1 (6 bases). The CDR3 consists of 19 residues. Germline V gene lookup returns CDR1 SGDLS and CDR2 YYNGEE. V was shortened by 6 bases and J by 2 bases, with 24 bases between the two germline ends. This CDR3 reads CASTQLPEGHSAYNSPLHF. CDR3 sequence (DNA): TGTGCCAGCACCCAACTCCCTGAGGGACATTCGGCCTATAATTCACCCCTCCACTTT.

This clone was seen a handful of times. V and J are TRBV25-1 and TRBJ2-3; 7 bases line up with TRBD2. This CDR3 contains 14 residues. Trimming took 4 bases from V and 3 from J; bases not matched to a gene: 4. Germline V lookup: CDR1 MGHDK, CDR2 SYGVNS. Written as DNA, the CDR3 is TGTGCCAGCAGTGGGTGGACTAGAACAGATACGCAGTATTTT. Its protein is CASSGWTRTDTQYF.

V usage is TRBV12-5 and J usage is TRBJ2-1; TRBD2 matches 9 bases. CDR3 length: 17 amino acids. CDR1 and CDR2 (germline): LGHNT, FRNRAP. Germline trimming cut 2 bases from V and 5 bases from J; bases unmatched to any gene: 10. In DNA form, the CDR3 reads TGTGCTAGTGGTTTGCGGTATCTAGCGGGGCCCCACAATGAGCAGTTCTTC. It encodes CASGLRYLAGPHNEQFF.

V and J are TRBV12-3 or TRBV12-4 and TRBJ1-1; D not resolved. V was trimmed by 3 bases and J by 0 bases, leaving 5 bases between them. CDR3 size: 13 residues. CDR3 residues: CASSFQMNTEAFF. DNA for the CDR3: TGTGCCAGCAGTTTCCAAATGAACACTGAAGCTTTCTTT.

This chain connects TRBV7-2 to TRBJ2-7, with TRBD2 as a possible D gene (7 bases). The V and J ends lost 10 bases and 0 bases respectively, with 13 bases between them. This CDR3 is 13 amino acids long. Germline V gives CDR1 SGHTA, CDR2 FQGNSA. CDR3 sequence reads: CATLRGGSYEQYF. As DNA, the CDR3 is TGTGCCACATTGAGGGGGGGCTCCTACGAGCAGTACTTC.

This clone was found once. Other DNA sequences in the sample encode the same CDR3. The gene calls are TRBV7-2 and TRBJ1-2; 7 nucleotides align to TRBD1. CDR1 is SGHTA, CDR2 FQGNSA, per germline. The CDR3 consists of 13 residues. The J segment lost 5 bases and the V segment lost 4 bases, leaving 4 bases of the junction unmatched. The CDR3 spells CASSYGTVYGYTF. Written as DNA, the CDR3 is TGTGCCAGCAGCTATGGGACAGTTTATGGCTACACCTTC.

To note about this clone: The sample has other DNA sequences that encode this CDR3 too. This chain links TRBV3-1 (or the pseudogene TRBV3-2) with TRBJ1-1, with unresolved D. The V gene's germline CDR1 is LGHDT and CDR2 YNNKEL (reference sequence). The ends were cut back, 3 bases at V and 0 bases at J, with 5 bases in the middle. The CDR3 has 13 residues. The CDR3: CASSQGMNTEAFF. CDR3 DNA: TGTGCCAGCAGCCAGGGTATGAACACTGAAGCTTTCTTT.

The chain carries TRBV27 and TRBJ2-2, with 8 nucleotides matching TRBD1. J was trimmed by 4 bases and V by 11 bases; bases with no gene match: 3. The germline V gene encodes CDR1 MNHEY and CDR2 SMNVEV (reference sequence). CDR3 length: 12 amino acids. CDR3 sequence reads: CACTGGTGELFF. For the CDR3, the DNA is TGTGCCTGCACAGGGGGCACCGGGGAGCTGTTTTTT.

The chain links TRBV4-1 to TRBJ2-5, with a possible D match to TRBD2 (6 bases). V lost 4 bases, J lost 5 bases, and 14 bases lay in between. Germline V gives CDR1 MGHRA, CDR2 YSYEKL. The CDR3 contains 14 residues. This CDR3 is CASSPGWEEETQYF. Here the CDR3 DNA reads TGCGCCAGCAGCCCGGGGTGGGAGGAGGAGACCCAGTACTTC.

This chain links TRBV27 with TRBJ1-6, with 7 bases lining up with TRBD1. Germline CDR1 is MNHEY and CDR2 is SMNVEV (reference sequence). V was clipped by 6 bases and J by 7 bases; unmatched bases: 0. This CDR3 comprises 12 residues. CDR3: CASRGQNSPLHF. CDR3 in DNA: TGTGCCAGCAGGGGACAGAATTCACCCCTCCACTTT.

The gene calls are TRBV7-9 and TRBJ1-2, with D possibly TRBD1 on 5 matching bases. CDR3 length: 18 residues. The V and J ends lost 0 bases and 7 bases respectively, with 24 bases between them. CDR1 is SEHNR, CDR2 FQNEAQ, per germline (reference sequence). DNA of the CDR3: TGTGCCAGCAGCTTAGCTACAGCCGCCGTGGTTAAGGGGCCTGGCTACACCTTC. Translating it yields CASSLATAAVVKGPGYTF.

The chain is built from TRBV5-6 and TRBJ1-1; D ambiguous. From germline, CDR1 is SGHDT and CDR2 YYEEEE. V lost 0 bases and J lost 4, with 13 bases in between. The CDR3 has 15 residues. CDR3 in amino acids: CASSLDSPKGTEAFF. In DNA form, the CDR3 reads TGTGCCAGCAGCTTGGACTCCCCGAAGGGCACTGAAGCTTTCTTT.

The chain uses TRBV18 and TRBJ1-1; D perhaps matches TRBD1 (6 bases). There are 13 residues in the CDR3. CDR1 is KGHSH, CDR2 LQKENI, per germline. CDR3 sequence reads: CVTRPGGPTMAFF. The CDR3 DNA reads TGTGTCACACGCCCCGGGGGGCCAACCATGGCTTTCTTT.

The chain uses TRBV5-8 and TRBJ1-1; D remains unclear. CDR3 length equals 12 residues. The ends were cut back, 4 bases at V and 3 bases at J, with 7 bases in the middle. Germline V gene lookup returns CDR1 SGHTS and CDR2 YDEGEE. The CDR3 nucleotides read TGTGCCAGCAGCCCTCGATACACTGAAGCTTTCTTT. It yields the protein CASSPRYTEAFF.

The rearrangement joins TRBV11-3 to TRBJ2-2; D tentatively fits TRBD1 or TRBD2 (6 bases each). Germline CDR1 and CDR2: SGHNT and YENEEA. The CDR3 sequence is 16 residues long. The V and J ends lost 5 bases and 8 bases respectively, with 21 bases between them. As DNA, the CDR3 is TGTGCCAGCAGCAAGAGTCCGGGGGCCGCGAGAGGGGAGCTGTTTTTT. Translation gives CASSKSPGAARGELFF.

The chain joins TRBV19 to TRBJ2-2; 9 bases line up with TRBD2. CDR3 length: 15 amino acids. Trimming cost V 6 bases and J 3 bases; bases outside gene matches: 5. Per germline, CDR1 LNHDA and CDR2 SQIVND (reference sequence). DNA of the CDR3: TGTGCCAGTAGAGTGGCGGGGGGGTACACCGGGGAGCTGTTTTTT. This translates into CASRVAGGYTGELFF. The complete variable domain, with remaining parts taken from reference TRBV19 and TRBJ2-2, reads DGGITQSPKYLFRKEGQNVTLSCEQNLNHDAMYWYRQDPGQGLRLIYYSQIVNDFQKGDIAEGYSVSREKKESFPLTVTSAQKNPTAFYLCASRVAGGYTGELFFGEGSRLTVL.

The chain is built from TRBV27 and TRBJ2-7; 8 nucleotides agree with TRBD1. The junction had 19 bases not matched to a gene; V was cut back by 5 bases and J by 4 bases. Looked up from germline, CDR1 is MNHEY and CDR2 is SMNVEV (reference sequence). The CDR3 spans 18 residues. The CDR3, as DNA: TGTGCCAGCAGTCCGACGTTCACAGGGGGGACCCTGGAGTACGAGCAGTACTTC. Protein product: CASSPTFTGGTLEYEQYF.

The genes are TRBV6-1 and TRBJ1-1; D is uncertain. Trimming left V 1 base short and J 2 bases short, with 11 bases between. Germline loops: CDR1 MNHNS, CDR2 SASEGT. CDR3 length equals 15 residues. For the CDR3, the DNA is TGTGCCAGCAGTGAAGTAAGGCAGATCAACACTGAAGCTTTCTTT. Translating it yields CASSEVRQINTEAFF.

This chain links TRBV30 with TRBJ1-6; D may be TRBD1 (6 bases). There are 13 residues in the CDR3. V was clipped by 0 bases and J by 6 bases, with 6 bases between them. CDR1 GTSNPN and CDR2 SVGIG come from the germline V gene (reference sequence). The CDR3 reads CAWSVRGNSPLHF. CDR3 sequence (DNA): TGTGCCTGGAGTGTCAGGGGTAATTCACCCCTCCACTTT.

The chain recombines TRBV27 with TRBJ1-2; 9 bases fit TRBD1. The CDR3 loop spans 13 amino acids. The trim removed 5 bases at V and 10 bases at J, leaving 8 bases unmatched. Germline CDR1 reads MNHEY; CDR2 reads SMNVEV (reference sequence). The CDR3 DNA reads as TGTGCCAGCAGTCAGGGACAGGGTAAGGACTACACCTTC. This codes for CASSQGQGKDYTF.

The V gene is TRBV5-1, the J gene TRBJ1-3, with D maybe TRBD1 (5 bases). The CDR3 has 13 amino acids. The germline CDR1 and CDR2 sequences are SGHRS and YFSETQ. V lost 2 bases and J 4 bases, leaving 7 bases between the germline ends. The CDR3 protein is CASSLGVGNTIYF. In DNA form, the CDR3 reads TGCGCCAGCAGCTTAGGGGTAGGAAACACCATATATTTT. Using reference TRBV5-1 and TRBJ1-3 for the parts outside the CDR3, the full variable domain is KAGVTQTPRYLIKTRGQQVTLSCSPISGHRSVSWYQQTPGQGLQFLFEYFSETQRNKGNFPGRFSGRQFSNSRSEMNVSTLELGDSALYLCASSLGVGNTIYFGEGSWLTVV.

In regard to this clone: The same CDR3 can be traced to other DNA sequences in this sample. This chain connects TRBV5-6 to TRBJ2-3, with D unclear. The CDR3 is made up of 11 amino acids. Trimming removed 1 base from V and 3 bases from J, with 0 bases in between. CDR1 is SGHDT, CDR2 YYEEEE, per germline. The CDR3 nucleotides are TGTGCCAGCAGCTTGACAGATACGCAGTATTTT. Encoded protein: CASSLTDTQYF.

This clone was found a few times. This same CDR3 is encoded by further DNA sequences in the sample. The chain's CDR3 is CASSSRGGAFF. CDR3 nucleotides: TGTGCCAGCAGTTCCAGGGGAGGGGCTTTCTTT. The genes are TRBV12-3 or TRBV12-4 and TRBJ1-1; maybe TRBD1 (6 bases). The CDR3 spans 11 residues. The V gene lost 4 bases and the J gene lost 11 bases, with 11 bases spanning the gap.

The chain carries TRBV2 and TRBJ2-7; no reliable D call. Germline-derived CDR1 and CDR2 are SNHLY and FYNNEI. The CDR3 spans 15 residues. V dropped 0 bases and J dropped 0 bases, with 9 bases sitting between them. This CDR3 is CASSEAVGPSYEQYF. CDR3 in DNA: TGTGCCAGCAGTGAAGCCGTCGGACCCTCCTACGAGCAGTACTTC.